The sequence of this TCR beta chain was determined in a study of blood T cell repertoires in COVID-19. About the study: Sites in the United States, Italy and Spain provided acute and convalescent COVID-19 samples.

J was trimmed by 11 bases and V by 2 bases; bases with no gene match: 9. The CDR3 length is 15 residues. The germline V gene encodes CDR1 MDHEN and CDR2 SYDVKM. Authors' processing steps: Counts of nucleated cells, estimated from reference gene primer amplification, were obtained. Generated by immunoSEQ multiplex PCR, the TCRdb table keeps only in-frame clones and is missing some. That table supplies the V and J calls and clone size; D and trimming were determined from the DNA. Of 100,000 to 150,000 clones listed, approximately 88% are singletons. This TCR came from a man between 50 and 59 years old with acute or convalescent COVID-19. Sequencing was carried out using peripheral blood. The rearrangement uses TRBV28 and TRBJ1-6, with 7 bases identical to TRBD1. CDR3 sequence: CASSLQSRGRTPLHF. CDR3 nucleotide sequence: TGTGCCAGCAGTTTACAAAGCAGGGGGAGAACACCCCTCCACTTT.